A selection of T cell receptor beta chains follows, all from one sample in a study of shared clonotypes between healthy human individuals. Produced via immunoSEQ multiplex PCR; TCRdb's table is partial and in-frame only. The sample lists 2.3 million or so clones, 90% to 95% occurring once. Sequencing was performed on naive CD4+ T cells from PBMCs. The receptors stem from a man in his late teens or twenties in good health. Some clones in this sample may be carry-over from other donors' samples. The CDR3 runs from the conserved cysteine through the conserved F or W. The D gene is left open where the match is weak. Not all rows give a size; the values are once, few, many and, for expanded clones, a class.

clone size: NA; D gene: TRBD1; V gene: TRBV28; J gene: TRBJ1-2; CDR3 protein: CASSWTGNYGYTF; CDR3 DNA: TGTGCCAGCAGTTGGACAGGGAACTATGGCTACACCTTC
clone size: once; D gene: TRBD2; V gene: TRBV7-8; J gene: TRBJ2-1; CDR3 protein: CASSYRDYPGEDNEQFF; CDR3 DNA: TGTGCCAGCAGCTACCGGGACTACCCCGGAGAGGACAATGAGCAGTTCTTC
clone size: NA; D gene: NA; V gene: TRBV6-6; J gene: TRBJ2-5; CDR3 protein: CASSYSPSDGRETQYF; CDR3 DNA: TGTGCCAGCAGTTACTCACCCAGCGACGGTAGGGAGACCCAGTACTTC
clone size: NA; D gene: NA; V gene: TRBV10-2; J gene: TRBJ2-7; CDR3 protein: CASTGGMDGDIYEQYF; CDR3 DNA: TGCGCCAGCACCGGTGGAATGGACGGGGATATCTACGAGCAGTACTTC
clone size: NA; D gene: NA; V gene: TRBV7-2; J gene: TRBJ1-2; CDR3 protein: CASSTHSGLYGYTF; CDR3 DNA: TGTGCCAGCAGCACGCACAGCGGTCTCTATGGCTACACCTTC
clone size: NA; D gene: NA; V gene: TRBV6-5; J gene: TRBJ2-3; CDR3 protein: CASSYAGLVADTQYF; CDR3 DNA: TGTGCCAGCAGTTACGCAGGCTTAGTGGCAGATACGCAGTATTTT
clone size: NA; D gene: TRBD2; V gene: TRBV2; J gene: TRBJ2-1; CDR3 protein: CASRKTSGRNEQFF; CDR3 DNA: TGTGCCAGCAGGAAGACTAGCGGGAGAAATGAGCAGTTCTTC
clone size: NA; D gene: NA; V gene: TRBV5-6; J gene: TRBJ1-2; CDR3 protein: CASSPSYGYTF; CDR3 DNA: TGTGCCAGCAGCCCCTCCTATGGCTACACCTTC
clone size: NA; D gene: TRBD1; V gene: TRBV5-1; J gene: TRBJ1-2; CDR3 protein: CASSSGTVNGHGYTF; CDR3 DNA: TGCGCCAGCAGCTCTGGGACAGTAAACGGCCACGGCTACACCTTC
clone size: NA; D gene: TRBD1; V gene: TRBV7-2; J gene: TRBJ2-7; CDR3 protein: CASRRTGYEQYF; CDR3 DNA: TGTGCCAGCAGGCGGACAGGTTACGAGCAGTACTTC
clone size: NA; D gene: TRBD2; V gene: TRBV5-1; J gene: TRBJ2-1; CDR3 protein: CASSLAPAGGHNEQFF; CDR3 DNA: TGCGCCAGCAGCTTGGCGCCCGCGGGAGGCCACAATGAGCAGTTCTTC
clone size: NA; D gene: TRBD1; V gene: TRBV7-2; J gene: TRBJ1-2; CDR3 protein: CASSTGQGYGYTF; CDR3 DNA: TGTGCCAGCAGCACGGGACAGGGGTATGGCTACACCTTC
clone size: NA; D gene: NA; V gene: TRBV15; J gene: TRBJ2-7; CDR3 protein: CATSNRDRAYEQYF; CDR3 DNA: TGTGCCACCAGCAACCGGGACCGAGCCTACGAGCAGTACTTC
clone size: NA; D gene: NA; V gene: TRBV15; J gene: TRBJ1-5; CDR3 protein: CATSAHPNQPQHF; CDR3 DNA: TGTGCCACCAGCGCCCACCCAAATCAGCCCCAGCATTTT
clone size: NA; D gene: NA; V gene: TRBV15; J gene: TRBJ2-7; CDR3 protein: CATSFGGTESYEQYF; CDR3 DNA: TGTGCCACCAGCTTCGGAGGGACAGAAAGTTACGAGCAGTACTTC
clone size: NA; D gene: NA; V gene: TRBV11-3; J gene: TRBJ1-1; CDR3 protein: CASSVGRENTEAFF; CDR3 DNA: TGTGCCAGCAGCGTAGGCAGAGAGAACACTGAAGCTTTCTTT
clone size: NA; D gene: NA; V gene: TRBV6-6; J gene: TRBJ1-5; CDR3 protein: CASSYSRTGENQPQHF; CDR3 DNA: TGTGCCAGCAGTTACTCGAGGACGGGTGAGAATCAGCCCCAGCATTTT
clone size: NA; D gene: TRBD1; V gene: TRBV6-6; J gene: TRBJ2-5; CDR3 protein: CASSSRTGMETQYF; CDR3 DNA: TGTGCCAGCAGTTCACGGACAGGGATGGAGACCCAGTACTTC
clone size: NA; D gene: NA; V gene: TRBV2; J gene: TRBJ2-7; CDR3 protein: CASSEGGQYF; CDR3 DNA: TGTGCCAGCAGTGAAGGGGGTCAGTACTTC
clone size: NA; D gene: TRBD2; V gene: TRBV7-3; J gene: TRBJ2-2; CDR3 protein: CASSLAGGGTGELFF; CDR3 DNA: TGTGCCAGCAGCTTAGCGGGAGGGGGAACCGGGGAGCTGTTTTTT
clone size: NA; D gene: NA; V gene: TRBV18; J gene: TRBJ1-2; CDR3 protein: CASSSGTTNYGYTF; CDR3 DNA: TGTGCCAGCTCATCCGGAACAACTAACTATGGCTACACCTTC
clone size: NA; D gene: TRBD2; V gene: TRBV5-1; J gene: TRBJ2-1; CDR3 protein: CASSPLADQPNEQFF; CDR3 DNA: TGCGCCAGCAGCCCGCTAGCGGACCAACCCAATGAGCAGTTCTTC
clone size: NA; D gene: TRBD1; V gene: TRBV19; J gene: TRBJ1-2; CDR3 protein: CASSIQKGGLGYTF; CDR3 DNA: TGTGCCAGTAGTATACAGAAAGGGGGCCTTGGCTACACCTTC